This TCR beta chain was identified during a study of shared clonotypes between healthy human individuals. Germline loops: CDR1 KGHSH, CDR2 LQKENI. This CDR3 is built from 15 residues. V lost 3 bases and J lost 1; bases outside the gene matches: 3. Worth noting for this clone: The target antigen is unknown. Other nucleotide sequences from this sample produce the same CDR3.

Whole-study findings and limits: Generally, estimated richness proved larger in naive subsets than it did in memory subsets. Large sequencing depth failed to make sorted-subset sequencing complete, rarefaction showed.

Naive CD45RA+ and memory CD45RA-negative subsets were split from CD4+ cells. The sorted-subset replicate PCRs were given around 0.2 ug DNA, which is around 29,000 T cell genomes. The table came from immunoSEQ multiplex PCR; TCRdb's copy has only in-frame clones and leaves some out. The table records some 1.5 million clones, approximately 98% of them present only once. This sequence joins TRBV18 and TRBJ2-5, with TRBD1 matching over 9 bases. Specimen: naive CD4+ T cells sorted from blood. The subset denotes: CD45RA+ positively selected. The TCR sequence derives from a young man in good health. The CDR3 coding sequence is TGTGCCAGCTCACCTCGGACAGGGGTCCAAGAGACCCAGTACTTC. The encoded protein is CASSPRTGVQETQYF.